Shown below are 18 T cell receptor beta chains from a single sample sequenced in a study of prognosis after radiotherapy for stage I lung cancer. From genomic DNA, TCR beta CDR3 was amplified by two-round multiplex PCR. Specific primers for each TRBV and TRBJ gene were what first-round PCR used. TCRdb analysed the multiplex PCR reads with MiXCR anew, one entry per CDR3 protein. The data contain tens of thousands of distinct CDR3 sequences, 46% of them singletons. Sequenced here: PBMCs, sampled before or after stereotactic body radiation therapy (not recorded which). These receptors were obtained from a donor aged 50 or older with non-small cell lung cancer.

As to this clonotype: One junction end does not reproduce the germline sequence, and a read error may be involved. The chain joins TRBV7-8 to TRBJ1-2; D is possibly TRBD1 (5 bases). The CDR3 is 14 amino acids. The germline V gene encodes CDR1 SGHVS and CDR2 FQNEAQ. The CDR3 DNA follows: TGTGCCAGCATCTTAGCGGATCAGGGTCGGGGCTACACCTTC. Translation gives CASILADQGRGYTF. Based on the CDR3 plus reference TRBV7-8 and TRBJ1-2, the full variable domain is GAGVSQSPRYKVAKRGQDVALRCDPISGHVSLFWYQQALGQGPEFLTYFQNEAQLDKSGLPSDRFFAERPEGSVSTLKIQRTQQEDSAVYLCASILADQGRGYTFGSGTRLTVV.

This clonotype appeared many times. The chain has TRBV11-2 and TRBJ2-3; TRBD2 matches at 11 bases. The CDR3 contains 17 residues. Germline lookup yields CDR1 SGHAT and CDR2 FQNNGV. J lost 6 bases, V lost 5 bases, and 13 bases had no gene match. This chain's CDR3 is CASSPSISGGARDTQYF. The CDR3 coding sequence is TGTGCCAGCAGCCCCTCCATTAGCGGGGGGGCCAGGGATACGCAGTATTTT.

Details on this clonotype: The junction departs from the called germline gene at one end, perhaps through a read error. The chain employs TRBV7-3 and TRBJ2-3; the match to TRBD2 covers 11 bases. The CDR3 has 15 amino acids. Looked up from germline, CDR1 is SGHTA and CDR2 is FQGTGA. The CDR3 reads CSSSLLAGVPDTQYF. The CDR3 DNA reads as TGTTCCAGCAGCTTACTAGCGGGGGTGCCAGATACGCAGTATTTT.

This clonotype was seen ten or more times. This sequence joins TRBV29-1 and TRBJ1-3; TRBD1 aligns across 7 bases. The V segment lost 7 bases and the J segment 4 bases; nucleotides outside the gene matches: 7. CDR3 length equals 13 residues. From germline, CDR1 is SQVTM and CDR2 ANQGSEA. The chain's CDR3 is CSGKTGNGNTIYF. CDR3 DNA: TGCAGCGGGAAGACAGGGAACGGAAACACCATATATTTT. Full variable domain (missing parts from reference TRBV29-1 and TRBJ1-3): SAVISQKPSRDICQRGTSLTIQCQVDSQVTMMFWYRQQPGQSLTLIATANQGSEATYESGFVIDKFPISRPNLTFSTLTVSNMSPEDSSIYLCSGKTGNGNTIYFGEGSWLTVV.

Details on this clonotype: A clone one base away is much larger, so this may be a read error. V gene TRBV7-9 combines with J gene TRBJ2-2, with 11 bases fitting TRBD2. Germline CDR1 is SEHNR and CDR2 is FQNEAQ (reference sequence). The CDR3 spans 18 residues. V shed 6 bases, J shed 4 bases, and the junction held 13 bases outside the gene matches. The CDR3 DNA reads TGTGCCAGCAGACCCTCTACTAGCGGGGGATTTCGCACCGGGGAGCTGTTTTTT. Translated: CASRPSTSGGFRTGELFF.

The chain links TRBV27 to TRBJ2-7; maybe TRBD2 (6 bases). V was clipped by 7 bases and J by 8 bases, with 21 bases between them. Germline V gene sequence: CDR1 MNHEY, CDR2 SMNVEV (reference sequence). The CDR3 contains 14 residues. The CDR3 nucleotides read TGTGCCAGCATTCCCGGGACTGTGTTTACGAAGCAGTACTTC. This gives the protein CASIPGTVFTKQYF.

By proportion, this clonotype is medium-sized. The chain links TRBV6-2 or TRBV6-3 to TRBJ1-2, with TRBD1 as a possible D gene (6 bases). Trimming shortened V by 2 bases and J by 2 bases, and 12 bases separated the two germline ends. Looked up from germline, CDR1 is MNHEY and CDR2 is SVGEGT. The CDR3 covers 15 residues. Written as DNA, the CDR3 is TGTGCCAGCAGTTACAGCGTGCAGGGGAACTATGGCTACACCTTC. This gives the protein CASSYSVQGNYGYTF.

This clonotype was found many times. The CDR3 protein is CASSRDSENEKLFF. DNA of the CDR3: TGCGCCAGCAGCAGGGACAGTGAGAATGAAAAACTGTTTTTT. V and J are TRBV5-1 and TRBJ1-4; 7 positions match TRBD1. The V and J ends lost 4 bases and 5 bases, in that order; junction bases with no gene match: 5. Germline V gene sequence: CDR1 SGHRS, CDR2 YFSETQ. The CDR3 has 14 residues.

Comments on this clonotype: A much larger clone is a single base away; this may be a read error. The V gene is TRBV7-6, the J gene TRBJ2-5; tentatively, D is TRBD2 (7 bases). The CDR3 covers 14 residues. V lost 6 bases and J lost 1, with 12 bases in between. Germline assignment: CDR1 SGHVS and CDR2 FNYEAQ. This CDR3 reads CASRGRGGQETQYF. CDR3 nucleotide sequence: TGTGCCAGCAGAGGGAGGGGGGGCCAAGAGACCCAGTACTTC.

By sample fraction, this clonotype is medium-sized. The CDR3, as DNA: TGTGCCAGCGGGGAGACAGGGGGTGACCACGAGCAGTACTTC. Amino acid sequence: CASGETGGDHEQYF. The rearrangement joins TRBV6-1 to TRBJ2-7; TRBD1 matches 9 bases. The CDR3 contains 14 residues. Trimming cost V 8 bases and J 5 bases; bases outside gene matches: 10. The germline V gene has CDR1 MNHNS and CDR2 SASEGT.

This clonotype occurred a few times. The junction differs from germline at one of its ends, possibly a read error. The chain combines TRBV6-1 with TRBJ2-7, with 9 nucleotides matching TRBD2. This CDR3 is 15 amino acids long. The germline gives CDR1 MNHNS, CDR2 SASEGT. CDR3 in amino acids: CSSSPRPGLANEQYF. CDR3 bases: TGTTCCAGCAGTCCGCGCCCTGGACTAGCGAACGAGCAGTACTTC.

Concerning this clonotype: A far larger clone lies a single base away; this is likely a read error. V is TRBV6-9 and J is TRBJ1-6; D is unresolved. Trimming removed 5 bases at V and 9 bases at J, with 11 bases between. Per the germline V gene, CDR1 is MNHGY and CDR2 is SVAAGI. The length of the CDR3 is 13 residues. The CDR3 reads CASSLYARSPLHF. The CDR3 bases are TGTGCCAGCAGTCTATACGCCCGTTCACCCCTCCACTTT.

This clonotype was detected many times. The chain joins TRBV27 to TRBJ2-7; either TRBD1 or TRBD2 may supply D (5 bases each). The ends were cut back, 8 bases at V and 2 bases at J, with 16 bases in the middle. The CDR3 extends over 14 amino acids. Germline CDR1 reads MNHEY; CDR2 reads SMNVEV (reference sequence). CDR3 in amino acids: CASGSGTPTYEQYF. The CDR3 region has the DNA TGTGCCAGCGGATCCGGGACCCCCACCTACGAGCAGTACTTC.

The CDR3 coding sequence is TGCGCCAGCGGGGACGCGCGAGCAGATACGCAGTATTTT. This sequence encodes CASGDARADTQYF. The V call is TRBV10-2, the J call TRBJ2-3; tentatively, D is TRBD1 or TRBD2 (5 bases each). Germline loops: CDR1 WSHSY, CDR2 SAAADI. The CDR3 is 13 residues long. V was pared by 8 bases and J by 4 bases, with 13 bases between.

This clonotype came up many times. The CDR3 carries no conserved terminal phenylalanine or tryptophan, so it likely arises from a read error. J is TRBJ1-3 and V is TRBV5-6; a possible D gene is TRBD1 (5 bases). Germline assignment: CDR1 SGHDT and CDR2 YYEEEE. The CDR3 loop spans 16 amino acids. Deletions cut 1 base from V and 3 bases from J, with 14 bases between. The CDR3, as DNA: TGTGCCAGCAGCTTGATAGGGACCCAGGATGGAAACACCATATATCTT. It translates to CASSLIGTQDGNTIYL.

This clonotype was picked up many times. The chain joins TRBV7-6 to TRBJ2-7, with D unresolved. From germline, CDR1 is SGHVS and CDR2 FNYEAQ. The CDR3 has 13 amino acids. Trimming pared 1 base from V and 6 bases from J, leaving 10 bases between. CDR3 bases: TGTGCCAGCAGCTTAGACTGGACGGGCGAGCAGTACTTC. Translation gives CASSLDWTGEQYF.

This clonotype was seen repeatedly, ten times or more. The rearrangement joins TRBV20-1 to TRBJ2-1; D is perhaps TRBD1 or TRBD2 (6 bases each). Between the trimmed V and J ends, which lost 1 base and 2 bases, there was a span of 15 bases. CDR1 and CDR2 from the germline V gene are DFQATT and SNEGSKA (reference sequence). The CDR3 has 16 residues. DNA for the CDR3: TGCAGTGCTAGAGCCAAACTCGGGGGCCCCTACAATGAGCAGTTCTTC. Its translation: CSARAKLGGPYNEQFF.

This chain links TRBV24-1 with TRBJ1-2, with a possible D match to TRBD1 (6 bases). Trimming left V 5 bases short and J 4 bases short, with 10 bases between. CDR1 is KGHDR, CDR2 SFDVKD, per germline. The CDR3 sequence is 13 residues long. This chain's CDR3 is CATSGSGAYGYTF. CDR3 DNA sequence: TGTGCCACCAGTGGGTCAGGGGCCTATGGCTACACCTTC.